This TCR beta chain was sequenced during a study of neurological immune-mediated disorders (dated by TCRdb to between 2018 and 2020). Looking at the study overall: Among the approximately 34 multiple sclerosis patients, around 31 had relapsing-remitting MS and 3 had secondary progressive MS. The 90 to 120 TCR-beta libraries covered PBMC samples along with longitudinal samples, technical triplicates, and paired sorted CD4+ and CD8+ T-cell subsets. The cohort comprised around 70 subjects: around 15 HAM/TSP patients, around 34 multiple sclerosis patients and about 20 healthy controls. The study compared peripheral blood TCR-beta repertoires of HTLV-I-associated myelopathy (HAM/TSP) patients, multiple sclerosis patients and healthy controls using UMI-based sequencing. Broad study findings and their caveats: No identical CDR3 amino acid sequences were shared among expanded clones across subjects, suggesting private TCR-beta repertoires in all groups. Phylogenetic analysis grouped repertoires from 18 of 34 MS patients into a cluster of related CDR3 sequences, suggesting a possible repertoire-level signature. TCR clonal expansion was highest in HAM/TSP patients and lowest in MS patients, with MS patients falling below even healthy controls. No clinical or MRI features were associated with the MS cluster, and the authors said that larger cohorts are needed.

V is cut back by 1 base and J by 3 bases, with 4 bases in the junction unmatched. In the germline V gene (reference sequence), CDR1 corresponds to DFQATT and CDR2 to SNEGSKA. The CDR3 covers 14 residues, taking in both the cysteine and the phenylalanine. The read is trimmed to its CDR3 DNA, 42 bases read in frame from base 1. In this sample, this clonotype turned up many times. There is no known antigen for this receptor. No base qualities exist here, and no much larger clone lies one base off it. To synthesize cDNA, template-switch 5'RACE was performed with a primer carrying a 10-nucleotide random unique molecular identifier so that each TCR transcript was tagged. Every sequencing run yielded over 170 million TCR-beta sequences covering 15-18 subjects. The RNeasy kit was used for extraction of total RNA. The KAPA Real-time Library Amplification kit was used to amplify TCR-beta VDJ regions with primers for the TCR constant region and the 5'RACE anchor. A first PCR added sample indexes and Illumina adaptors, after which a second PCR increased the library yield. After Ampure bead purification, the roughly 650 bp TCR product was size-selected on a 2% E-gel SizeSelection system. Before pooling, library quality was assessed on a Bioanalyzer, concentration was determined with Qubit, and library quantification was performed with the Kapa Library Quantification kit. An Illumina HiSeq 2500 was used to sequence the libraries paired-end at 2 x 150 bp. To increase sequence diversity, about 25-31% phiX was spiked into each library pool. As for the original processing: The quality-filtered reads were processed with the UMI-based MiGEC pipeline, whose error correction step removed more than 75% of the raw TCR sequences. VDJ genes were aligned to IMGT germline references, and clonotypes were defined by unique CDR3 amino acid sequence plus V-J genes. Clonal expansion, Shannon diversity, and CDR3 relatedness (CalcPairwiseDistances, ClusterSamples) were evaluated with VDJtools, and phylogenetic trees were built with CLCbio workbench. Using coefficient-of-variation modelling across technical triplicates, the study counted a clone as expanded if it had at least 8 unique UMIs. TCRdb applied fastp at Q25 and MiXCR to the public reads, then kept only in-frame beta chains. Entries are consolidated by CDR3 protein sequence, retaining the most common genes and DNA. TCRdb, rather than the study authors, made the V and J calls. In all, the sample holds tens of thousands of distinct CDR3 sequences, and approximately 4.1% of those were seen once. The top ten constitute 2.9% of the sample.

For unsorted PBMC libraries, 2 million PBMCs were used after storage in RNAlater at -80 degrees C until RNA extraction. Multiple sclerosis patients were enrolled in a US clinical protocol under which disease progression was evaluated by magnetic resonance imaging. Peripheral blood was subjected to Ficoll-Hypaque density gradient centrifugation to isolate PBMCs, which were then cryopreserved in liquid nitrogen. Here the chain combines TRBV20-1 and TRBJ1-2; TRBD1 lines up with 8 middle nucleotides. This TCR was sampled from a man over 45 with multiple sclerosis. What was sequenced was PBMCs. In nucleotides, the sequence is TGCAGTGCTAGAGTTCAACAGGGGGACTATGGCTACACCTTC. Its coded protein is CSARVQQGDYGYTF.